This paragraph reports one TCR beta chain. Its target is unknown. The data were taken from a study of T-cell memory formation after mild COVID-19. Study in general: TCR clusters showed largely donor specificity.

V gave up 4 bases and J gave up 8 bases, with 15 bases separating them. The CDR3 runs to 14 residues. The germline gives CDR1 SGHNT, CDR2 YYREEE (reference sequence). Study-level points and caveats: Clones shrinking from day 15 to 85 showed even CD4/CD8 mixes; later expanders tilted CD4+.

The TCR alpha and TCR beta cDNA libraries, bearing sample barcodes and UMIs, were generated by 5'RACE using constant-segment primers. TCRdb re-analysed the 5' RACE reads in MiXCR, keeping a single row per CDR3 protein. This sample has hundreds of thousands of distinct CDR3 sequences, with more than 15% found just once. V usage is TRBV5-4 and J usage is TRBJ1-4; tentative D call: TRBD1 (5 bases). The receptor was isolated from an adult woman who had mild COVID-19 (a few samples of this study predate the infection). Cell type and time point are not known. The sample taken for sequencing was PBMCs or a T cell subset sorted from them (not recorded which). This chain's CDR3 is CASSPERGTEKLFF. CDR3 DNA sequence: TGTGCCAGCAGCCCCGAGAGGGGAACAGAAAAACTGTTTTTT.